Shown below are 31 T cell receptor beta chains from a single sample sequenced in a study of blood T cell repertoires in COVID-19. The repertoire was sequenced with immunoSEQ multiplex PCR; TCRdb's copy has only in-frame clones and lacks some. The sample records roughly 100,000 clones, about 91% being singletons. Input material: peripheral blood. Source of these receptors: a woman in her 70s with acute or convalescent COVID-19.

The CDR3 protein is CASSRTGGAEAFF. Here the CDR3 DNA reads TGCGCCAGCAGCCGAACAGGGGGCGCTGAAGCTTTCTTT. This sequence joins TRBV5-1 and TRBJ1-1; 9 bases match TRBD1. V dropped 4 bases and J dropped 6; count of bases not matched to a gene: 4. There are 13 residues in the CDR3. Germline lookup yields CDR1 SGHRS and CDR2 YFSETQ.

V and J are TRBV10-3 and TRBJ2-7; 9 bases fit TRBD2. Germline CDR1 ENHRY, CDR2 SYGVKD. Trimming at V came to 0 bases and at J to 3 bases, leaving 3 bases not matched to a gene. The CDR3 contains 15 residues. CDR3 sequence: CAISESSSGSYEQYF. The DNA for the CDR3 is TGTGCCATCAGTGAGTCGAGTAGCGGGAGCTACGAGCAGTACTTC.

The chain is built from TRBV7-9 and TRBJ2-2; D unresolved. Germline V gene lookup returns CDR1 SEHNR and CDR2 FQNEAQ (reference sequence). The CDR3 is 15 residues long. V dropped 1 base and J dropped 0 bases, with 6 bases sitting between them. CDR3 protein: CASSLGSANTGELFF. In DNA form, the CDR3 reads TGTGCCAGCAGCTTAGGATCAGCGAACACCGGGGAGCTGTTTTTT.

The V call is TRBV2, the J call TRBJ2-7; weak D call: TRBD1 (6 bases). The CDR3 covers 14 residues. V gave up 3 bases and J gave up 2 bases, with 11 bases separating them. Germline values: CDR1 SNHLY, CDR2 FYNNEI. The CDR3 DNA reads as TGTGCCAGCAGTGATCCGGACAGACCCTACGAGCAGTACTTC. This sequence encodes CASSDPDRPYEQYF. The complete variable domain, with remaining parts taken from reference TRBV2 and TRBJ2-7, reads EPEVTQTPSHQVTQMGQEVILRCVPISNHLYFYWYRQILGQKVEFLVSFYNNEISEKSEIFDDQFSVERPDGSNFTLKIRSTKLEDSAMYFCASSDPDRPYEQYFGPGTRLTVT.

This chain connects TRBV27 to TRBJ1-1; the D gene is possibly TRBD1 (5 bases). The germline CDR1 and CDR2 sequences are MNHEY and SMNVEV (reference sequence). The CDR3 runs to 15 residues. V dropped 0 bases and J dropped 2 bases, with 10 bases sitting between them. DNA for the CDR3: TGTGCCAGCAGTTTATCGGTGGGGGGAAACACTGAAGCTTTCTTT. Translating it yields CASSLSVGGNTEAFF.

This clone was seen a handful of times. The chain joins TRBV7-9 to TRBJ2-5, with 8 positions matching TRBD1. The CDR3 totals 15 residues. In germline, CDR1 is SEHNR, CDR2 FQNEAQ (reference sequence). The junction had 6 bases not matched to a gene; V was cut back by 2 bases and J by 4 bases. CDR3 sequence reads: CASSLFRDRGETQYF. DNA of the CDR3: TGTGCCAGCAGCTTATTCCGAGACAGGGGAGAGACCCAGTACTTC.

CDR3 DNA sequence: TGTGCCAGCAGCGGGGCCGACTACGAGCAGTACTTC. This gives the protein CASSGADYEQYF. V gene TRBV7-9 combines with J gene TRBJ2-7; perhaps TRBD1 as D (5 bases). The germline CDR1 and CDR2 sequences are SEHNR and FQNEAQ (reference sequence). V lost 5 bases, J lost 3 bases, and 8 bases lay in between. The CDR3 covers 12 residues. The whole variable domain, remainder taken from reference TRBV7-9 and TRBJ2-7, is DTGVSQNPRHKITKRGQNVTFRCDPISEHNRLYWYRQTLGQGPEFLTYFQNEAQLEKSRLLSDRFSAERPKGSFSTLEIQRTEQGDSAMYLCASSGADYEQYFGPGTRLTVT.

The sample holds one count of this clone. This chain uses TRBV12-3 or TRBV12-4 with TRBJ1-1; tentative D call: TRBD1 (6 bases). The CDR3 runs 11 residues. Trimming pared 6 bases from V and 7 bases from J, leaving 9 bases between. The CDR3 coding sequence is TGTGCCAGCAGCGTGACAGGTGAAGCTTTCTTT. Protein sequence: CASSVTGEAFF.

The CDR3 region has the DNA TGTGCCAGCAGCCCTTACCAGACAGGGCTCGTGGACATTCAGTACTTC. Its translation is CASSPYQTGLVDIQYF. The rearrangement links TRBV27 to TRBJ2-4; 7 nucleotides match TRBD1. This CDR3 is built from 16 residues. The trim removed 6 bases at V and 8 bases at J, leaving 16 bases unmatched. Germline V CDR1 and CDR2: MNHEY, SMNVEV (reference sequence).

J is TRBJ2-7 and V is TRBV7-8; no firm D call. The CDR3 runs to 15 residues. Germline loops: CDR1 SGHVS, CDR2 FQNEAQ. Trimming pared 1 base from V and 0 bases from J, leaving 10 bases between. The CDR3: CASSLVSLGSYEQYF. Written as DNA, the CDR3 is TGTGCCAGCAGCTTAGTTAGCTTAGGCTCCTACGAGCAGTACTTC.

The chain employs TRBV27 and TRBJ1-2; unclear D gene. Trimming cost V 5 bases and J 5 bases, with 15 bases left between them. CDR3 size: 14 residues. Germline lookup yields CDR1 MNHEY and CDR2 SMNVEV (reference sequence). The CDR3 DNA reads TGTGCCAGCAGTCCATCCATACAACCATATGGCTACACCTTC. Amino acid sequence: CASSPSIQPYGYTF.

This clone was counted only a few times. The V call is TRBV27, the J call TRBJ2-7; 7 bases line up with TRBD1. This CDR3 is built from 15 residues. V dropped 2 bases and J dropped 3; count of bases not matched to a gene: 7. Germline CDR1 and CDR2: MNHEY and SMNVEV (reference sequence). The DNA for the CDR3 is TGTGCCAGCAGTTTAGGTCCGGGACAGATCTACGAGCAGTACTTC. Translation: CASSLGPGQIYEQYF.

In nucleotides, the CDR3 is TGTGCCAGTAGTCTAAAGACAGCCGGGAACTATGGCTACACCTTC. Its translation: CASSLKTAGNYGYTF. The rearrangement uses TRBV19 and TRBJ1-2; D might be TRBD1 (5 bases). Trimming removed 5 bases at V and 2 bases at J, with 15 bases between. CDR1 LNHDA and CDR2 SQIVND come from the germline V gene (reference sequence). There are 15 residues in the CDR3. Combining the CDR3 with reference TRBV19 and TRBJ1-2 gives the whole variable domain DGGITQSPKYLFRKEGQNVTLSCEQNLNHDAMYWYRQDPGQGLRLIYYSQIVNDFQKGDIAEGYSVSREKKESFPLTVTSAQKNPTAFYLCASSLKTAGNYGYTFGSGTRLTVV.

To note about this clone: This specimen includes other DNA sequences encoding the same CDR3. The chain couples TRBV18 to TRBJ1-5; tentatively, D is TRBD1 (5 bases). CDR3 length equals 15 residues. CDR1 KGHSH and CDR2 LQKENI come from the germline V gene. The V end was cut by 2 bases, the J end by 6 bases, with 14 bases between. CDR3 loop: CASSPGQGRSQPQHF. In DNA form, the CDR3 reads TGTGCCAGCTCACCAGGGCAGGGAAGAAGTCAGCCCCAGCATTTT. Looking up the rest from reference TRBV18 and TRBJ1-5 gives the full variable domain: NAGVMQNPRHLVRRRGQEARLRCSPMKGHSHVYWYRQLPEEGLKFMVYLQKENIIDESGMPKERFSAEFPKEGPSILRIQQVVRGDSAAYFCASSPGQGRSQPQHFGDGTRLSIL.

The chain recombines TRBV3-1 (or the pseudogene TRBV3-2) with TRBJ1-3; TRBD1 matches 7 bases. Trimming cost V 0 bases and J 4 bases; bases outside gene matches: 9. This CDR3 is built from 17 residues. Germline V gene sequence: CDR1 LGHDT, CDR2 YNNKEL (reference sequence). The CDR3 DNA sequence: TGTGCCAGCAGCCAAGACGGACAGGCTCTAGCGGGAAACACCATATATTTT. Its translation: CASSQDGQALAGNTIYF.

This clone was counted once. This sequence joins TRBV3-1 (or the pseudogene TRBV3-2) and TRBJ1-2; 8 bases match TRBD1. V gave up 4 bases and J gave up 3 bases; unmatched junction bases: 10. Per the germline V gene, CDR1 is LGHDT and CDR2 is YNNKEL (reference sequence). The CDR3 runs 16 residues. CDR3 DNA: TGTGCCAGCAGCCGAGGGACAGGATTTTCCCACTATGGCTACACCTTC. The encoded protein is CASSRGTGFSHYGYTF.

This clone occurred once. CDR3 loop: CASSLVQNTEAFF. The CDR3, as DNA: TGTGCCAGCAGCTTAGTTCAGAACACTGAAGCTTTCTTT. V gene TRBV7-3 combines with J gene TRBJ1-1; no clear D gene. Germline values: CDR1 SGHTA, CDR2 FQGTGA. Trimming removed 2 bases from V and 1 base from J, with 5 bases in between. This CDR3 is 13 amino acids long.

This chain connects TRBV5-8 to TRBJ2-7; weak D call: TRBD2 (7 bases). CDR1 SGHTS and CDR2 YDEGEE come from the germline V gene. The CDR3 is 15 amino acids. Trimming stripped 4 bases from V and 3 bases from J, with 17 bases between. The chain's CDR3 is CASSEGGSGDYEQYF. Written as DNA, the CDR3 is TGTGCCAGCAGCGAGGGGGGGAGCGGGGACTACGAGCAGTACTTC.

This sequence joins TRBV19 and TRBJ2-2, with D unresolved. Germline CDR1 LNHDA, CDR2 SQIVND (reference sequence). This CDR3 is built from 15 residues. The V and J ends lost 4 bases and 3 bases respectively, with 12 bases between them. CDR3 in amino acids: CASSKDFSYTGELFF. For the CDR3, the DNA is TGTGCCAGTAGTAAAGACTTCTCTTACACCGGGGAGCTGTTTTTT.

The chain combines TRBV24-1 with TRBJ2-7; no reliable D call. The V end lost 8 bases, the J end lost 0 bases, and 7 bases lay between the germline ends. This CDR3 has 12 amino acids. In germline, CDR1 is KGHDR, CDR2 SFDVKD. CDR3 nucleotides: TGTGCCACCACAGACACCTCCTACGAGCAGTACTTC. Residues: CATTDTSYEQYF.

This sequence joins TRBV27 and TRBJ2-2, with a tentative D call TRBD1 (8 bases). Between the trimmed V and J ends, which lost 0 bases and 3 bases, there was a span of 20 bases. The CDR3 runs to 19 residues. Germline CDR1 reads MNHEY; CDR2 reads SMNVEV (reference sequence). CDR3 sequence reads: CASSLSKYRGGRDTGELFF. In DNA, the CDR3 is TGTGCCAGCAGTTTATCTAAATACAGGGGGGGGCGGGACACCGGGGAGCTGTTTTTT.

V and J are TRBV4-2 and TRBJ1-4; 10 bases fit TRBD1. Germline CDR1 is LGHNA and CDR2 is YNFKEQ. This CDR3 spans 14 amino acids. The junction had 2 bases not matched to a gene; V was cut back by 1 base and J by 9 bases. CDR3 nucleotides: TGTGCCAGCAGCCAAGGGGACAGGGGAAAAAAACTGTTTTTT. Translating it yields CASSQGDRGKKLFF.

The chain employs TRBV11-1 and TRBJ2-2; tentative D call: TRBD2 (5 bases). In germline, CDR1 is SGHAT, CDR2 FQDESV (reference sequence). The CDR3 loop spans 15 amino acids. V lost 5 bases, J lost 0 bases, and 10 bases lay in between. DNA for the CDR3: TGTGCCAGCAGCCCTAGCTTCGCGAACACCGGGGAGCTGTTTTTT. It is translated as CASSPSFANTGELFF.

V is TRBV5-1 and J is TRBJ2-5, with 10 bases identical to TRBD2. Germline-derived CDR1 and CDR2 are SGHRS and YFSETQ. The CDR3 runs 15 residues. The trim removed 7 bases at V and 5 bases at J, leaving 11 bases unmatched. The CDR3 region has the DNA TGCGCCAGCCTCCGGGGTACTAGCGGGACTGAGACCCAGTACTTC. It codes for CASLRGTSGTETQYF. The whole variable domain, filled in from reference TRBV5-1 and TRBJ2-5, reads KAGVTQTPRYLIKTRGQQVTLSCSPISGHRSVSWYQQTPGQGLQFLFEYFSETQRNKGNFPGRFSGRQFSNSRSEMNVSTLELGDSALYLCASLRGTSGTETQYFGPGTRLLVL.

Only one count was recorded for this clone. V usage is TRBV6-2 or TRBV6-3 and J usage is TRBJ2-5; 7 nucleotides line up with TRBD2. With V trimmed by 2 bases and J by 5 bases, 11 bases remained unmatched. Germline assignment: CDR1 MNHEY and CDR2 SVGEGT. This CDR3 is built from 16 residues. CDR3 region: CASSYLAGVGEETQYF. DNA of the CDR3: TGTGCCAGCAGTTACCTTGCGGGAGTCGGGGAGGAGACCCAGTACTTC.

This clone was seen once. The chain recombines TRBV5-1 with TRBJ1-2; possibly TRBD1 for D (6 bases). The V end was cut by 2 bases, the J end by 0 bases, with 11 bases between. Germline values: CDR1 SGHRS, CDR2 YFSETQ. The CDR3 consists of 15 residues. CDR3 protein: CASSFGQLPNYGYTF. The CDR3 nucleotides read TGCGCCAGCAGCTTTGGACAGCTTCCTAACTATGGCTACACCTTC.

The chain uses TRBV5-4 and TRBJ1-5; 7 nucleotides agree with TRBD1. Germline trimming cut 4 bases from V and 4 bases from J; bases unmatched to any gene: 5. The germline V gene encodes CDR1 SGHNT and CDR2 YYREEE (reference sequence). The CDR3 is 14 residues long. The CDR3 nucleotides read TGTGCCAGCAGCGCAGGGGGTATGAATCAGCCCCAGCATTTT. Translated: CASSAGGMNQPQHF.

The rearrangement joins TRBV5-1 to TRBJ1-1, with 7 nucleotides matching TRBD1. Unmatched junction bases numbered 5, after V lost 5 bases and J lost 1 base. CDR3 length: 14 amino acids. The germline CDR1 and CDR2 sequences are SGHRS and YFSETQ. The CDR3 spells CASRPGTANTEAFF. For the CDR3, the DNA is TGCGCCAGCAGGCCCGGGACAGCGAACACTGAAGCTTTCTTT. The full variable domain, in which reference TRBV5-1 and TRBJ1-1 provide the parts outside the CDR3, is KAGVTQTPRYLIKTRGQQVTLSCSPISGHRSVSWYQQTPGQGLQFLFEYFSETQRNKGNFPGRFSGRQFSNSRSEMNVSTLELGDSALYLCASRPGTANTEAFFGQGTRLTVV.

This clone was recorded only once. The chain carries TRBV7-9 and TRBJ1-3, with D unclear. Germline V CDR1 and CDR2: SEHNR, FQNEAQ (reference sequence). The CDR3 runs to 17 residues. V lost 6 bases to trimming and J lost 0 bases, with 18 bases between them. CDR3 bases: TGTGCCAGCAGTCCAGATGGTGGAGCCAGCTCTGGAAACACCATATATTTT. This translates into CASSPDGGASSGNTIYF.

The rearrangement uses TRBV27 and TRBJ2-5; 7 bases are a match to TRBD1. This CDR3 region has 16 residues. The J segment lost 2 bases and the V segment lost 6 bases, leaving 12 bases of the junction unmatched. Germline-derived CDR1 and CDR2 are MNHEY and SMNVEV (reference sequence). The CDR3 loop is CASRSLRGQHQETQYF. The CDR3 DNA follows: TGTGCCAGCAGGAGTTTAAGGGGACAGCATCAAGAGACCCAGTACTTC.

The chain couples TRBV4-2 to TRBJ1-2, with D possibly being TRBD1 (5 bases). V was trimmed by 0 bases and J by 4 bases, leaving 12 bases between them. The CDR3 totals 15 residues. Looked up from germline, CDR1 is LGHNA and CDR2 is YNFKEQ. CDR3 sequence: CASSQDAGVIYGYTF. CDR3 nucleotide sequence: TGTGCCAGCAGCCAAGATGCGGGGGTGATCTATGGCTACACCTTC.